The 3 T cell receptor beta chains given below trace back to one sample, sequenced in a study of blood T cells in healthy people across ages. Together with a sample-barcoded 5' primer, a J-beta primer mix was included in a second PCR lasting 7 to 11 cycles. MiXCR, run by TCRdb on the 5' RACE reads, gives a single entry per CDR3 protein. The sample holds about 680,000 distinct CDR3 sequences, more than 40% seen once. Sequenced input: blood. Receptors originate from an older woman in good health.

The chain joins TRBV2 to TRBJ2-7; D is perhaps TRBD1 or TRBD2 (5 bases each). This CDR3 comprises 13 residues. Germline CDR1 is SNHLY and CDR2 is FYNNEI. Deletions cut 6 bases from V and 4 bases from J, with 13 bases between. The CDR3 DNA is TGTGCCAGCAGGGGGGACCGATCATACGAGCAGTACTTC. Translated: CASRGDRSYEQYF.

A few counts support this clonotype. A single base separates this from a much larger clone, so it may be a read error. This chain links TRBV20-1 with TRBJ2-5, with D unclear. The CDR3 is 13 residues long. Looked up from germline, CDR1 is DFQATT and CDR2 is SNEGSKA (reference sequence). V lost 5 bases and J lost 11, with 21 bases in between. The CDR3 loop reads CSAERRSGIEQYF. CDR3 nucleotides: TGCAGTGCTGAGAGGCGATCCGGAATTGAGCAGTACTTC.

The chain employs TRBV7-2 and TRBJ1-2; a weak D match, TRBD1 (5 bases). Germline V gene sequence: CDR1 SGHTA, CDR2 FQGNSA. V was cut by 5 bases and J by 4 bases, with 20 bases left in between. The CDR3 covers 16 residues. CDR3 protein: CASSTVVASQGYGYTF. As DNA, the CDR3 is TGTGCCAGCAGCACTGTTGTGGCCTCGCAGGGCTATGGCTACACCTTC. Using reference TRBV7-2 and TRBJ1-2 for the parts outside the CDR3, the full variable domain is GAGVSQSPSNKVTEKGKDVELRCDPISGHTALYWYRQSLGQGLEFLIYFQGNSAPDKSGLPSDRFSAERTGGSVSTLTIQRTQQEDSAVYLCASSTVVASQGYGYTFGSGTRLTVV.